This T cell receptor beta chain is from a study of blood T cell repertoires in COVID-19. Study details: The cDNA or gDNA used as material had been derived from T cells, B-cell-depleted T cells, or PBMCs.

The CDR3 is made up of 12 amino acids. Germline V gene lookup returns CDR1 SGHNT and CDR2 YYREEE (reference sequence). The V gene lost 2 bases and the J gene lost 7 bases, with 9 bases spanning the gap. Assay used: immunoSEQ multiplex PCR; TCRdb lists only in-frame clones, some missing. The sample holds about 230,000 clones; roughly 83% are singletons and the top ten take around 27%. The TCR comes from a man aged 40-49 years with acute or convalescent COVID-19. The V call is TRBV5-4, the J call TRBJ1-1; a weak D match, TRBD1 (5 bases). Sequenced sample: peripheral blood. As DNA, the CDR3 is TGTGCCAGCAGCTTTTCGGGGGGTGAAGCTTTCTTT. It codes for CASSFSGGEAFF. Full variable domain (missing parts from reference TRBV5-4 and TRBJ1-1): ETGVTQSPTHLIKTRGQQVTLRCSSQSGHNTVSWYQQALGQGPQFIFQYYREEENGRGNFPPRFSGLQFPNYSSELNVNALELDDSALYLCASSFSGGEAFFGQGTRLTVV.